This passage covers 29 T cell receptor beta chains from one sample sequenced in a study of regulatory T cells in long-lasting Graves disease. Time point here: newly diagnosed GD, antithyroid drugs for less than 3 months. RNA from PBMCs was the source of the TCR library. Combining iRepertoire HTBI primers with Arm-PCR of CDR3 regions, the authors built TCR beta libraries. TCRdb re-analysed the multiplex PCR reads in MiXCR, keeping a single row per CDR3 protein. There are 250,000 to 400,000 distinct CDR3 sequences in the sample; approximately 20% occur only once, and about 39% lies in the top ten. The source material was peripheral blood mononuclear cells (PBMCs), sampled at new diagnosis, from a patient treated with antithyroid drugs. The receptors come from a female donor with Graves disease.

Details on this clonotype: With only one base between it and a far larger clone, this is likely a read error. V and J are TRBV20-1 and TRBJ2-1, with TRBD2 identical over 8 bases. The CDR3 consists of 14 residues. CDR1 and CDR2 from the germline V gene are DFQATT and SNEGSKA (reference sequence). J gave up 10 bases and V 1 base, and 9 bases lay outside the gene matches. CDR3 residues: CSARGAAGVYEQFF. The CDR3 nucleotides read TGCAGTGCTAGAGGTGCAGCGGGAGTGTACGAGCAGTTCTTC.

V usage is TRBV20-1 and J usage is TRBJ2-1; 10 bases align to TRBD2. CDR3 length: 16 amino acids. V dropped 3 bases and J dropped 4; count of bases not matched to a gene: 9. Germline V gene lookup returns CDR1 DFQATT and CDR2 SNEGSKA (reference sequence). CDR3 in amino acids: CSASRFGTSAYNEQFF. CDR3 bases: TGCAGTGCTAGTCGCTTCGGGACTAGCGCGTACAATGAGCAGTTCTTC.

This clonotype was found a few times. The J gene is TRBJ2-2, the V gene TRBV19; 8 bases agree with TRBD1. The J segment lost 7 bases and the V segment lost 4 bases, leaving 5 bases of the junction unmatched. The length of the CDR3 is 14 residues. Germline CDR1 LNHDA, CDR2 SQIVND (reference sequence). The chain's CDR3 is CASSSRGLGGELFF. The CDR3 DNA reads as TGTGCCAGTAGTAGCAGGGGGCTCGGCGGGGAGCTGTTTTTT.

Notes on this clonotype: A clone one base away is much larger, so this may be a read error. The V call is TRBV12-3 or TRBV12-4, the J call TRBJ2-1; 7 bases fit TRBD2. The CDR3 covers 15 residues. The trim removed 6 bases at V and 8 bases at J, leaving 13 bases unmatched. CDR3 protein: CASSLGLGNRDEQFF. The CDR3 DNA reads as TGTGCCAGCAGCCTTGGACTAGGGAACCGCGATGAGCAGTTCTTC.

To note about this clonotype: A single base is all that separates this from a far larger clone, so a read error is likely. This chain joins TRBV2 and TRBJ2-3, with 12 bases that match TRBD2. The J call is uncertain, as TRBJ2-7 better fits the DNA end. The germline V gene encodes CDR1 SNHLY and CDR2 FYNNEI. The CDR3 is made up of 18 amino acids. CDR3 in amino acids: CASSARTSGTHSYNEQYF. CDR3 coding DNA: TGTGCCAGCAGCGCCAGGACTAGCGGGACCCATTCCTACAATGAGCAGTACTTC.

Many counts were recorded for this clonotype. The chain is built from TRBV7-9 and TRBJ2-1, with D perhaps TRBD1 (6 bases). Germline values: CDR1 SEHNR, CDR2 FQNEAQ (reference sequence). Trimming left V 1 base short and J 2 bases short, with 9 bases between. The CDR3 loop spans 15 amino acids. CDR3 DNA: TGTGCCAGCAGCTTAGGGGGGCCTGCCTACAATGAGCAGTTCTTC. Its protein is CASSLGGPAYNEQFF.

This clonotype turned up a few times. This sequence joins TRBV7-6 and TRBJ2-1; 13 bases line up with TRBD2. From germline, CDR1 is SGHVS and CDR2 FNYEAQ. V was clipped by 6 bases and J by 0 bases; unmatched bases: 11. The CDR3 consists of 19 residues. CDR3 nucleotide sequence: TGTGCCAGCAGTAACACCGGGACTAGCGGGATCCTCTCCTACAATGAGCAGTTCTTC. It specifies CASSNTGTSGILSYNEQFF.

This clonotype occurred many times. CDR3 in amino acids: CASQGESTDTQYF. In DNA, the CDR3 is TGTGCCAGCCAAGGGGAAAGCACAGATACGCAGTATTTT. The chain uses TRBV12-3 or TRBV12-4 and TRBJ2-3; D may be TRBD1 (5 bases). V shed 8 bases and J shed 0 bases, with 9 bases lying between them. CDR3 length: 13 amino acids.

The table lists this clonotype with many counts. This chain connects TRBV7-9 to TRBJ1-4; D is possibly TRBD1 (6 bases). Germline CDR1 SEHNR, CDR2 FQNEAQ (reference sequence). The CDR3 loop spans 13 amino acids. Trimming pared 6 bases from V and 8 bases from J, leaving 13 bases between. CDR3 in DNA: TGTGCCAGCAGTGCGGCAGGGGACGAAAAACTGTTTTTT. Protein product: CASSAAGDEKLFF.

In its sample, this clonotype was seen many times. This chain uses TRBV28 with TRBJ2-6, with no clear D. The CDR3 consists of 14 residues. The germline V gene encodes CDR1 MDHEN and CDR2 SYDVKM. Trimming removed 6 bases at V and 4 bases at J, with 10 bases between. The CDR3 spells CASSPFPGANVLTF. The CDR3 region has the DNA TGTGCCAGCAGCCCCTTCCCCGGGGCCAACGTCCTGACTTTC.

This clonotype was recorded at least ten times. The V call is TRBV6-2 or TRBV6-3, the J call TRBJ2-3, with TRBD2 matching 9 bases. This CDR3 has 18 residues. J lost 3 bases, V lost 2 bases, and 12 bases had no gene match. Germline CDR1 and CDR2: MNHEY and SVGEGT. The CDR3 nucleotides read TGTGCCAGCAGTTACGCCTTTAGCGGGAGAAAGAAGACAGATACGCAGTATTTT. Translation: CASSYAFSGRKKTDTQYF.

There are many counts of this clonotype. The V and J genes are TRBV20-1 and TRBJ2-5, with D maybe TRBD2 (6 bases). Germline CDR1 reads DFQATT; CDR2 reads SNEGSKA (reference sequence). The germline V and J ends were trimmed by 3 bases and 7 bases, with 15 bases remaining between them. CDR3 length: 13 amino acids. CDR3 nucleotides: TGCAGTGCTAGTGTGGAGGCCGGGGGGACCCAGTACTTC. Translating gives CSASVEAGGTQYF.

This clonotype came up many times. This chain uses TRBV6-1 with TRBJ2-7; D unclear. Germline V gene sequence: CDR1 MNHNS, CDR2 SASEGT. CDR3 length equals 12 residues. Trimming stripped 5 bases from V and 2 bases from J, with 7 bases between. Here the CDR3 DNA reads TGTGCCAGCAGTAACATTACCTACGAGCAGTACTTC. It translates to CASSNITYEQYF.

The table lists this clonotype with many counts. This chain links TRBV6-1 with TRBJ1-1; D is perhaps TRBD1 (5 bases). Germline V CDR1 and CDR2: MNHNS, SASEGT. V gave up 5 bases and J gave up 0 bases, with 13 bases separating them. This CDR3 contains 15 residues. The CDR3 coding sequence is TGTGCCAGCAGTACCCGGGACGGATTGAACACTGAAGCTTTCTTT. It translates to CASSTRDGLNTEAFF.

The rearrangement joins TRBV5-4 to TRBJ2-5; 9 bases map to TRBD1. This CDR3 is 16 amino acids long. With 4 bases clipped from V and 5 bases from J, the junction kept 12 bases outside the gene matches. Germline V gene sequence: CDR1 SGHNT, CDR2 YYREEE (reference sequence). CDR3 sequence (DNA): TGTGCCAGCAGCCGACCGGGGGGACAGGGCGTGGAGACCCAGTACTTC. It translates to CASSRPGGQGVETQYF.

In its sample, this clonotype was seen many times. This sequence joins TRBV5-1 and TRBJ2-1; D perhaps matches TRBD1 (8 bases). CDR1 SGHRS and CDR2 YFSETQ come from the germline V gene. The CDR3 extends over 16 amino acids. V was clipped by 3 bases and J by 4 bases, with 17 bases between them. The CDR3: CASSSGQGGVYNEQFF. The CDR3 DNA is TGCGCCAGCAGCTCAGGACAGGGAGGGGTTTACAATGAGCAGTTCTTC. The whole variable domain, filled in from reference TRBV5-1 and TRBJ2-1, reads KAGVTQTPRYLIKTRGQQVTLSCSPISGHRSVSWYQQTPGQGLQFLFEYFSETQRNKGNFPGRFSGRQFSNSRSEMNVSTLELGDSALYLCASSSGQGGVYNEQFFGPGTRLTVL.

This clonotype appeared many times. The chain couples TRBV30 to TRBJ1-2; 10 nucleotides line up with TRBD1. Trimming cost V 1 base and J 3 bases; bases outside gene matches: 2. Germline V gene lookup returns CDR1 GTSNPN and CDR2 SVGIG (reference sequence). The CDR3 length is 14 residues. This chain's CDR3 is CAWSAGTGDYGYTF. The DNA of the CDR3 is TGTGCCTGGAGTGCCGGGACAGGGGACTATGGCTACACCTTC.

The chain combines TRBV29-1 with TRBJ2-1; 10 bases agree with TRBD2. With V trimmed by 5 bases and J by 4 bases, 5 bases remained unmatched. The germline CDR1 and CDR2 sequences are SQVTM and ANQGSEA. The CDR3 has 14 amino acids. The CDR3 DNA reads TGCAGCGTTCAAACTAGCGGGAAGTACAATGAGCAGTTCTTC. Its protein is CSVQTSGKYNEQFF.

The table lists this clonotype with many counts. The chain combines TRBV10-2 with TRBJ1-2; D is possibly TRBD1 (5 bases). Deletions cut 3 bases from V and 2 bases from J, with 19 bases between. Germline V CDR1 and CDR2: WSHSY, SAAADI. The CDR3 is made up of 17 amino acids. The CDR3 DNA is TGCGCCAGCAGTGATAGCAGGGCACCACAACCAAACTATGGCTACACCTTC. Protein product: CASSDSRAPQPNYGYTF.

This clonotype has at least ten counts. This sequence joins TRBV6-1 and TRBJ2-5; no definite D call. Germline V gene sequence: CDR1 MNHNS, CDR2 SASEGT. With 6 bases removed from V and 7 bases from J, the gap between germline ends came to 9 bases. The CDR3 sequence is 11 residues long. The CDR3 spells CASSPLGTQYF. DNA for the CDR3: TGTGCCAGCAGCCCGCTGGGGACCCAGTACTTC.

The rearrangement uses TRBV7-2 and TRBJ1-1; no reliable D call. CDR1 is SGHTA, CDR2 FQGNSA, per germline. CDR3 length: 14 amino acids. V was pared by 1 base and J by 11 bases, with 17 bases between. The chain's CDR3 is CTSSLVPSPPGAFF. CDR3 sequence (DNA): TGTACCAGCAGCTTAGTACCTTCTCCCCCCGGGGCTTTCTTT.

The V and J genes are TRBV6-1 and TRBJ2-1, with 8 bases fitting TRBD1. Germline V CDR1 and CDR2: MNHNS, SASEGT. The CDR3 length is 14 residues. V was clipped by 7 bases and J by 4 bases; unmatched bases: 6. CDR3 amino acids: CASTYGTGYNEQFF. As DNA, the CDR3 is TGTGCCAGCACCTACGGGACAGGTTACAATGAGCAGTTCTTC.

As for this clonotype: A much larger clonotype is one base distant, so this may be a read error. The rearrangement joins TRBV12-3 or TRBV12-4 to TRBJ2-1, with a possible D match to TRBD2 (6 bases). CDR3 length equals 14 residues. V was cut by 6 bases and J by 10 bases, with 19 bases left in between. The CDR3 nucleotides are TGTGCCAGCAGCCATGGCGGGGCCAGCTACGAGCAGTTCTTC. Residues: CASSHGGASYEQFF.

Ten or more counts support this clonotype. The genes are TRBV3-1 and TRBJ1-6; possible D gene TRBD1, 5 bases. Germline V lookup: CDR1 LGHDT, CDR2 YNNKEL (reference sequence). The germline V and J ends were trimmed by 3 bases and 8 bases, with 11 bases remaining between them. The CDR3 has 14 residues. CDR3: CASSHSGGDSPLHF. In DNA, the CDR3 is TGTGCCAGCAGCCACTCGGGAGGGGATTCACCCCTCCACTTT. Using reference TRBV3-1 and TRBJ1-6 for the parts outside the CDR3, the full variable domain is DTAVSQTPKYLVTQMGNDKSIKCEQNLGHDTMYWYKQDSKKFLKIMFSYNNKELIINETVPNRFSPKSPDKAHLNLHINSLELGDSAVYFCASSHSGGDSPLHFGNGTRLTVT.

This sequence joins TRBV9 and TRBJ2-2; D is perhaps TRBD1 or TRBD2 (5 bases each). The CDR3 runs 13 residues. Germline V gives CDR1 SGDLS, CDR2 YYNGEE. V was shortened by 6 bases and J by 3 bases, with 9 bases between the two germline ends. The CDR3 nucleotides are TGTGCCAGCAAGGTGGGACACACCGGGGAGCTGTTTTTT. Translating gives CASKVGHTGELFF.

Ten or more counts support this clonotype. The chain joins TRBV24-1 to TRBJ2-1, with a weak D call TRBD2 (5 bases). The V gene lost 4 bases and the J gene lost 6 bases, with 18 bases spanning the gap. Looked up from germline, CDR1 is KGHDR and CDR2 is SFDVKD. The CDR3 sequence is 16 residues long. The CDR3 sequence is CATSDLSGVRPNEQFF. The CDR3 DNA is TGTGCCACCAGTGACTTGAGCGGAGTGAGGCCCAATGAGCAGTTCTTC.

The rearrangement uses TRBV19 and TRBJ2-5, with 8 bases fitting TRBD1. Per the germline V gene, CDR1 is LNHDA and CDR2 is SQIVND (reference sequence). The CDR3 spans 14 residues. Germline trimming cut 5 bases from V and 5 bases from J; bases unmatched to any gene: 7. This CDR3 is CASSAWDRSETQYF. The CDR3 DNA is TGTGCCAGTAGTGCCTGGGACAGGTCGGAGACCCAGTACTTC.

This clonotype was detected ten times or more. The rearrangement uses TRBV6-5 and TRBJ2-5, with no clear D. Germline-derived CDR1 and CDR2 are MNHEY and SVGAGI. This CDR3 spans 12 amino acids. V gave up 0 bases and J gave up 4 bases, with 3 bases separating them. The DNA of the CDR3 is TGTGCCAGCAGTTACTCAGGAGAGACCCAGTACTTC. Protein product: CASSYSGETQYF.

This clonotype was found many times. The genes are TRBV4-1 and TRBJ1-2, with D perhaps matching TRBD1 (5 bases). The CDR3 spans 14 residues. Germline V CDR1 and CDR2: MGHRA, YSYEKL. Trimming shortened V by 4 bases and J by 2 bases, and 11 bases separated the two germline ends. The CDR3 coding sequence is TGCGCCAGCAGCCGACCCGACAGCAACTATGGCTACACCTTC. Protein sequence: CASSRPDSNYGYTF.